This T cell receptor beta chain comes out of a study of blood T cell repertoires in COVID-19 (dated by TCRdb to the early 2020s). The study in broad terms: Samples from collaborators originated in the United States, Italy and Spain and spanned both the acute and convalescent phases of COVID-19. A freely available public database, intended as a resource for researchers studying the immune response to SARS-CoV-2, is where the repertoires were released. The prospective study material was composed of cDNA or gDNA derived from T cells, B-cell-depleted T cells, or PBMCs. Where HLA class I and class II types were available, the types were taken from metadata supplied by the sample provider, not from assay-based typing. The samples were drawn from the first 160 participants of the ongoing ImmuneRACE study and from over a thousand subjects provided by 6 global collaborators. Deeply sampled blood TCRbeta repertoires from subjects exposed to, actively infected with, or recovered from COVID-19 were included in the dataset. Sample metadata almost always included a de-identified subject ID, COVID-19 status, age in years and sex. Beyond this particular receptor, the publication reports: The amount of clinical and demographic metadata varied by source and participant and was provided uncurated.

Cut back by 0 bases and 3 bases, the V and J ends lie 17 bases apart. Reading from cysteine to phenylalanine, the CDR3 counts 17 amino acids. Only the CDR3 DNA is retained, 51 bases long and in frame from the first base. CDR1 and CDR2 are read off the germline V gene as SGHVS and FQNEAQ. Each collaborating institution followed its own protocols to collect whole blood in K2EDTA tubes. For TCRbeta analysis, collaborators shipped samples as frozen whole blood, isolated PBMCs, or DNA extracted from either of those sample types. The immunoSEQ Assay, a bias-controlled multiplex PCR, was used to amplify TCRbeta CDR3 regions from genomic DNA. The paper's processing steps were these. The number of nucleated cells in each sample was estimated by amplification of reference gene primers within the assay. To quantify the absolute abundance of each unique TCRbeta CDR3 rearrangement, sequence reads were collapsed and filtered. For each sample, productive Simpson clonality was calculated by taking the square root of Simpson's diversity index across productive rearrangements. The clones in this table, taken by TCRdb from immuneACCESS, are in-frame only. Not every clone is retained; where verified, under half of the shortfall comes from an unresolved V gene, and the cause of the rest is unknown. For V, J and clone size, that table is used; D and trimming come from the DNA. The sample profile shows about 94,000 clones; around three quarters of them were found once. The top ten constitute 15% to 20% of the sample.

Note on this clone: The clone's antigen remains unknown. One base away there is no much larger clone; base qualities are not given.

The sequence was collected from a woman over 75 with acute or convalescent COVID-19. Material: peripheral blood. The chain employs TRBV7-8 and TRBJ1-2, with the D gene not clear enough to name. Read as DNA, the sequence is TGTGCCAGCAGCTTAGCGTCCGGGCCTCGGGGTTACTATGGCTACACCTTC. Translated, this is CASSLASGPRGYYGYTF.